Detailed here is one TCR beta chain. Its target is not known. This sample was taken from a study of T cell responses to AZD1222 COVID-19 vaccine. Libraries were prepared by immunoSEQ multiplex PCR; TCRdb keeps only in-frame clonotypes and omits some of them. This sample has fewer than 150,000 clones, with around 91% found just once. Points from the study as a whole: The study sampled repertoires only after the peak T cell response.

V gave up 3 bases and J gave up 1 base; unmatched junction bases: 2. CDR3 size: 15 residues. Germline CDR1 SEHNR, CDR2 FQNEAQ (reference sequence). This chain connects TRBV7-9 to TRBJ2-1, with 8 bases that match TRBD1. This clonotype was sampled from an adult in good health. The sequencing used peripheral blood, collected on day 0 of AZD1222 vaccination. CDR3 amino acids: CASSFGTGSYNEQFF. The CDR3 coding sequence is TGTGCCAGCAGCTTTGGGACAGGTTCCTACAATGAGCAGTTCTTC.